The T cell receptor (beta chain) described here comes from a study of T cell responses to AZD1222 COVID-19 vaccine. CDR3 length: 12 residues. Germline V gene lookup returns CDR1 SGHNT and CDR2 YENEEA. V shed 1 base and J shed 7 bases, with 7 bases lying between them. Measured with immunoSEQ multiplex PCR; TCRdb has only the in-frame clones, and not every one. Seen here are 70,000 or so clones, 75% to 90% observed once, and the top ten hold roughly 25%. The input for sequencing was peripheral blood, taken 28 days after the second AZD1222 dose. The sequence was obtained from an adult who received the AZD1222 COVID-19 vaccine. The chain has TRBV11-3 and TRBJ1-1; D is ambiguous. CDR3 sequence: CASSLGKGEAFF. Written as DNA, the CDR3 is TGTGCCAGCAGCTTAGGAAAGGGTGAAGCTTTCTTT.